Shown below are 30 T cell receptor beta chains from a single sample sequenced in a study of cytotoxic CD8 clonotypes in ibrutinib-treated CLL. Clones were sequenced by immunoSEQ multiplex PCR, and TCRdb holds only the in-frame ones, with some missing. The sample has about 6,000 clones; roughly 74% are singletons. Source: PBMCs, taken before ibrutinib treatment. Receptors originate from a human donor with chronic lymphocytic leukemia.

Here the CDR3 reads CASSLTFLGAGDAKNIQYF. For the CDR3, the DNA is TGTGCCAGCAGTTTAACGTTTTTAGGAGCAGGGGACGCCAAAAACATTCAGTACTTC. The chain uses TRBV28 and TRBJ2-4; D may be TRBD1 (6 bases). This CDR3 has 19 residues. Germline V gene sequence: CDR1 MDHEN, CDR2 SYDVKM. Trimming stripped 2 bases from V and 1 base from J, with 21 bases between.

In this sample, this clone turned up once. V and J are TRBV28 and TRBJ2-2, with 7 bases that match TRBD1. This CDR3 region has 17 residues. Germline values: CDR1 MDHEN, CDR2 SYDVKM. After removal of 3 bases from V and 4 bases from J, the junction contained 11 bases not matched to a gene. Here the CDR3 DNA reads TGTGCCAGCAGTTTTTCCAGACAGGGCTCCCTCACCGGGGAGCTGTTTTTT. This codes for CASSFSRQGSLTGELFF.

The chain recombines TRBV5-6 with TRBJ2-1, with 11 bases that match TRBD2. Germline values: CDR1 SGHDT, CDR2 YYEEEE. CDR3 size: 16 residues. The trim removed 4 bases at V and 0 bases at J, leaving 3 bases unmatched. CDR3 region: CASSRLAGSSYNEQFF. For the CDR3, the DNA is TGTGCCAGCAGCAGACTAGCGGGGAGCTCCTACAATGAGCAGTTCTTC. The variable domain in full, completed from reference TRBV5-6 and TRBJ2-1, reads DAGVTQSPTHLIKTRGQQVTLRCSPKSGHDTVSWYQQALGQGPQFIFQYYEEEERQRGNFPDRFSGHQFPNYSSELNVNALLLGDSALYLCASSRLAGSSYNEQFFGPGTRLTVL.

The chain joins TRBV10-3 to TRBJ2-1; D unclear. The V end was cut by 7 bases, the J end by 4 bases, with 8 bases between. The CDR3 runs 12 residues. CDR1 and CDR2 (germline): ENHRY, SYGVKD. The chain's CDR3 is CAIKPDYNEQFF. CDR3 DNA sequence: TGTGCCATCAAGCCGGATTACAATGAGCAGTTCTTC.

The V and J genes are TRBV29-1 and TRBJ2-3; weak D call: TRBD2 (7 bases). This CDR3 has 13 amino acids. Germline loops: CDR1 SQVTM, CDR2 ANQGSEA. In DNA, the CDR3 is TGCAGTGGGGGGGCTTCTAGCACAGATACGCAGTATTTT. It encodes CSGGASSTDTQYF.

This clone was seen just once. V and J are TRBV7-9 and TRBJ1-1; a weak D match, TRBD1 (6 bases). V lost 0 bases and J 6 bases, leaving 11 bases between the germline ends. Germline CDR1 and CDR2: SEHNR and FQNEAQ (reference sequence). This CDR3 has 14 residues. The CDR3 DNA sequence: TGTGCCAGCAGCTTAGCGGGGGCGAGCGCTGAAGCTTTCTTT. Its translation: CASSLAGASAEAFF.

The rearrangement uses TRBV5-1 and TRBJ2-1; D is perhaps TRBD2 (6 bases). Germline V gene sequence: CDR1 SGHRS, CDR2 YFSETQ. The CDR3 extends over 16 amino acids. The germline V and J ends were trimmed by 4 bases and 5 bases, with 19 bases remaining between them. CDR3 in DNA: TGCGCCAGCAGCCCCGCGGGGCGAGGCGAGGACAATGAGCAGTTCTTC. Translating it yields CASSPAGRGEDNEQFF.

The chain combines TRBV7-2 with TRBJ1-5; no clear D. This CDR3 comprises 15 residues. The germline gives CDR1 SGHTA, CDR2 FQGNSA. Trimming stripped 0 bases from V and 4 bases from J, with 10 bases between. CDR3 region: CASSLADGPNQPQHF. CDR3 nucleotides: TGTGCCAGCAGCTTAGCGGACGGTCCTAATCAGCCCCAGCATTTT.

This clone was picked up one time. V is TRBV18 and J is TRBJ2-7, with D maybe TRBD1 (6 bases). Trimming took 2 bases from V and 2 from J, leaving 10 bases between them. Per the germline V gene, CDR1 is KGHSH and CDR2 is LQKENI. CDR3 length: 14 amino acids. CDR3 coding DNA: TGTGCCAGCTCACCAACCGCAGGGGCCTACGAGCAGTACTTC. Translated: CASSPTAGAYEQYF.

V usage is TRBV29-1 and J usage is TRBJ2-5, with TRBD1 matching 8 bases. The trim removed 3 bases at V and 7 bases at J, leaving 4 bases unmatched. The CDR3 is 12 residues long. The germline CDR1 and CDR2 sequences are SQVTM and ANQGSEA. In nucleotides, the CDR3 is TGCAGCGTTGATACAGGGGGAGGGACCCAGTACTTC. The encoded protein is CSVDTGGGTQYF.

This clone was counted between two and nine times. The chain joins TRBV18 to TRBJ2-2; D might be TRBD1 (6 bases). This CDR3 is 16 amino acids long. In germline, CDR1 is KGHSH, CDR2 LQKENI. V dropped 3 bases and J dropped 1 base, with 12 bases sitting between them. For the CDR3, the DNA is TGTGCCAGCTCACCGAATTCGGGACAGAACACCGGGGAGCTGTTTTTT. Amino acid sequence: CASSPNSGQNTGELFF.

This clone was seen only once. J is TRBJ2-1 and V is TRBV5-1; 8 bases map to TRBD2. V shed 1 base, J shed 8 bases, and the junction held 14 bases outside the gene matches. Germline values: CDR1 SGHRS, CDR2 YFSETQ. This CDR3 region has 17 residues. The CDR3: CASSLSGRASLGDEQFF. The CDR3 coding sequence is TGCGCCAGCAGCTTGTCCGGGAGGGCGTCTCTCGGAGATGAGCAGTTCTTC.

V usage is TRBV19 and J usage is TRBJ1-5; 7 nucleotides align to TRBD1. CDR1 and CDR2 from the germline V gene are LNHDA and SQIVND (reference sequence). The CDR3 consists of 14 residues. Trimming took 5 bases from V and 2 from J; bases not matched to a gene: 3. CDR3: CASSEGAGNQPQHF. CDR3 nucleotides: TGTGCCAGTAGTGAGGGGGCGGGCAATCAGCCCCAGCATTTT.

This clone was counted only a few times. The rearrangement links TRBV10-3 to TRBJ2-7; D not certain. Germline lookup yields CDR1 ENHRY and CDR2 SYGVKD. Trimming took 2 bases from V and 1 from J, leaving 6 bases between them. The CDR3 runs 13 residues. CDR3 region: CAISEGSSYEQYF. Here the CDR3 DNA reads TGTGCCATCAGTGAGGGCAGTTCCTACGAGCAGTACTTC.

The genes are TRBV7-2 and TRBJ1-4; tentative D call: TRBD1 (5 bases). V lost 10 bases and J lost 8, with 14 bases in between. The germline V gene has CDR1 SGHTA and CDR2 FQGNSA. The CDR3 runs 12 residues. The CDR3 bases are TGTGCCACGGGGGGTGACAACGAAAAACTGTTTTTT. This sequence encodes CATGGDNEKLFF. The entire variable domain, with the rest obtained from reference TRBV7-2 and TRBJ1-4, is as follows: GAGVSQSPSNKVTEKGKDVELRCDPISGHTALYWYRQSLGQGLEFLIYFQGNSAPDKSGLPSDRFSAERTGGSVSTLTIQRTQQEDSAVYLCATGGDNEKLFFGSGTQLSVL.

The chain is built from TRBV9 and TRBJ2-1; 11 bases map to TRBD1. The germline gives CDR1 SGDLS, CDR2 YYNGEE. V gave up 2 bases and J gave up 6 bases; unmatched junction bases: 7. This CDR3 comprises 16 residues. The CDR3 spells CASSVFGTGGFNEQFF. The CDR3 DNA sequence: TGTGCCAGCAGCGTCTTCGGGACAGGGGGTTTCAATGAGCAGTTCTTC.

The chain uses TRBV7-3 and TRBJ1-1; a weak D match, TRBD1 (5 bases). Germline V CDR1 and CDR2: SGHTA, FQGTGA. This CDR3 spans 18 amino acids. Trimming shortened V by 1 base and J by 2 bases, and 20 bases separated the two germline ends. CDR3 region: CASSLITVGRRFNTEAFF. CDR3 DNA: TGTGCCAGCAGCTTAATTACCGTGGGGCGACGCTTCAACACTGAAGCTTTCTTT.

This chain's CDR3 is CASSPGGAREETQYF. In DNA form, the CDR3 reads TGCGCCAGCAGCCCGGGGGGGGCTAGGGAAGAGACCCAGTACTTC. The chain couples TRBV5-1 to TRBJ2-5; 8 positions agree with TRBD2. Germline V CDR1 and CDR2: SGHRS, YFSETQ. The CDR3 runs to 15 residues. With 4 bases clipped from V and 3 bases from J, the junction kept 8 bases outside the gene matches.

This clone appeared a single time. This rearrangement joins TRBV9 to TRBJ2-1; no firm D call. The CDR3 is made up of 14 amino acids. Deletions cut 0 bases from V and 1 base from J, with 5 bases between. CDR1 is SGDLS, CDR2 YYNGEE, per germline. The CDR3 reads CASSVDSSYNEQFF. DNA for the CDR3: TGTGCCAGCAGCGTAGACAGTTCCTACAATGAGCAGTTCTTC. Supplemented by reference TRBV9 and TRBJ2-1, the full variable domain reads DSGVTQTPKHLITATGQRVTLRCSPRSGDLSVYWYQQSLDQGLQFLIQYYNGEERAKGNILERFSAQQFPDLHSELNLSSLELGDSALYFCASSVDSSYNEQFFGPGTRLTVL.

V usage is TRBV7-2 and J usage is TRBJ2-5; 8 bases map to TRBD2. This CDR3 region has 15 residues. CDR1 and CDR2 (germline): SGHTA, FQGNSA. V gave up 5 bases and J gave up 0 bases; unmatched junction bases: 5. The CDR3 loop is CASSISGTDQETQYF. In nucleotides, the CDR3 is TGTGCCAGCAGCATTAGCGGGACCGACCAAGAGACCCAGTACTTC.

The count of this clone is one. The chain carries TRBV7-6 and TRBJ2-7, with TRBD1 identical over 10 bases. The CDR3 consists of 16 residues. The ends lost 1 base at V and 6 bases at J; junction bases unmatched: 9. Germline assignment: CDR1 SGHVS and CDR2 FNYEAQ. The CDR3 protein is CASSLVSTGGEAEQYF. CDR3 nucleotides: TGTGCCAGCAGCTTAGTGTCGACAGGGGGCGAGGCCGAGCAGTACTTC. Variable domain in full (rest from reference TRBV7-6 and TRBJ2-7): GAGVSQSPRYKVTKRGQDVALRCDPISGHVSLYWYRQALGQGPEFLTYFNYEAQQDKSGLPNDRFSAERPEGSISTLTIQRTEQRDSAMYRCASSLVSTGGEAEQYFGPGTRLTVT.

The chain has TRBV30 and TRBJ2-1; the match to TRBD2 covers 12 bases. This CDR3 is 16 amino acids long. The trim removed 3 bases at V and 9 bases at J, leaving 12 bases unmatched. Germline lookup yields CDR1 GTSNPN and CDR2 SVGIG (reference sequence). The CDR3 DNA reads TGTGCCTGGAGCTTTACCCTACTAGCGGGAGGAGGTGAGCAGTTCTTC. Its protein product is CAWSFTLLAGGGEQFF.

This sequence joins TRBV11-3 and TRBJ2-3, with 7 nucleotides matching TRBD2. The V segment lost 8 bases and the J segment 2 bases; nucleotides outside the gene matches: 4. The V gene's germline CDR1 is SGHNT and CDR2 YENEEA. This CDR3 is built from 13 residues. The CDR3 protein is CASGGELTDTQYF. The DNA for the CDR3 is TGTGCCAGCGGGGGGGAACTCACAGATACGCAGTATTTT. The entire variable domain, with the rest obtained from reference TRBV11-3 and TRBJ2-3, is as follows: EAGVVQSPRYKIIEKKQPVAFWCNPISGHNTLYWYLQNLGQGPELLIRYENEEAVDDSQLPKDRFSAERLKGVDSTLKIQPAELGDSAVYLCASGGELTDTQYFGPGTRLTVL.

The V gene is TRBV28, the J gene TRBJ2-7, with 11 bases aligning to TRBD2. The CDR3 has 15 amino acids. J gave up 3 bases and V 6 bases, and 7 bases lay outside the gene matches. The germline gives CDR1 MDHEN, CDR2 SYDVKM. CDR3 DNA sequence: TGTGCCAGCAGCCCTACTAGCGGGAGTCTCTACGAGCAGTACTTC. It translates to CASSPTSGSLYEQYF.

The rearrangement joins TRBV5-1 to TRBJ2-3; no clear D. Germline loops: CDR1 SGHRS, CDR2 YFSETQ. The length of the CDR3 is 13 residues. Trimming took off 7 bases at V and 5 bases at J, with 14 bases between the two ends. Written as DNA, the CDR3 is TGCGCCAGCTCAGCTGAGCGTGGAGATACGCAGTATTTT. Encoded protein: CASSAERGDTQYF.

V and J are TRBV18 and TRBJ2-7; TRBD2 matches at 13 bases. The CDR3 consists of 16 residues. Germline assignment: CDR1 KGHSH and CDR2 LQKENI. V lost 6 bases, J lost 4 bases, and 9 bases stayed unmatched. CDR3 nucleotide sequence: TGTGCCAGCTCGCCCCCGGGACTAGCGGGAACATACGAGCAGTACTTC. Translation gives CASSPPGLAGTYEQYF.

The J gene is TRBJ2-3, the V gene TRBV7-3, with 7 bases lining up with TRBD1. The CDR3 length is 14 residues. Germline V gene sequence: CDR1 SGHTA, CDR2 FQGTGA. Trimming cost V 2 bases and J 5 bases; bases outside gene matches: 4. CDR3 bases: TGTGCCAGCAGCTTAGACAGGGTGAAAGATACGCAGTATTTT. It translates to CASSLDRVKDTQYF.

The genes are TRBV7-6 and TRBJ2-3; D is possibly TRBD1 (6 bases). Germline V gene lookup returns CDR1 SGHVS and CDR2 FNYEAQ. The CDR3 is 13 residues long. V was clipped by 8 bases and J by 1 base, with 10 bases between them. The CDR3 coding sequence is TGTGCCAGCCGGACAGACCGCACAGATACGCAGTATTTT. This sequence encodes CASRTDRTDTQYF.

The chain carries TRBV5-6 and TRBJ2-1; no reliable D call. Trimming removed 0 bases from V and 0 bases from J, with 7 bases in between. This CDR3 contains 15 residues. CDR1 SGHDT and CDR2 YYEEEE come from the germline V gene. Here the CDR3 reads CASSLVGPSYNEQFF. The CDR3 DNA is TGTGCCAGCAGCTTGGTGGGTCCCTCCTACAATGAGCAGTTCTTC.

This rearrangement joins TRBV2 to TRBJ1-1; D is ambiguous. Per the germline V gene, CDR1 is SNHLY and CDR2 is FYNNEI. This CDR3 contains 14 residues. The V end was cut by 2 bases, the J end by 0 bases, with 7 bases between. The chain's CDR3 is CASSEKRMNTEAFF. The CDR3 coding sequence is TGTGCCAGCAGTGAAAAACGGATGAACACTGAAGCTTTCTTT.